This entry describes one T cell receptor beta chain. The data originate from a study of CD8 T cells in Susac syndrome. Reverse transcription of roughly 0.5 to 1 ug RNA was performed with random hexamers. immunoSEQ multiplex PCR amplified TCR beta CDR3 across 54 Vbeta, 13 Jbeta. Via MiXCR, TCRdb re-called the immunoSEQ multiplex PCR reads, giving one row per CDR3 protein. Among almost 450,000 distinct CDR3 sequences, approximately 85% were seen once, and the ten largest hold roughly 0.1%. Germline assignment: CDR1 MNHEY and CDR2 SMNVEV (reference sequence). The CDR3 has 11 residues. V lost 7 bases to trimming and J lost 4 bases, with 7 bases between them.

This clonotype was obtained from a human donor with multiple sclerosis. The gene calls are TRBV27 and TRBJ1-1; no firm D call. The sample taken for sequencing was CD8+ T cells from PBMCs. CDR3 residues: CASKSSTEAFF. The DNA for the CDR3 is TGTGCCAGCAAGTCTTCCACTGAAGCTTTCTTT.